The TCR beta chain under discussion was sequenced for a study of identical twins. This clonotype has a count of ten or more. CDR3 length equals 14 residues. The V gene lost 9 bases and the J gene lost 2 bases, with 15 bases spanning the gap. The germline gives CDR1 SNHLY, CDR2 FYNNEI. TCRdb reprocessed the 5' RACE reads with MiXCR, giving one entry per CDR3 protein. This table has under 300,000 distinct CDR3 sequences, about 8.3% appearing once. This same sample was also taken into another study, of yellow fever vaccine responses in identical twins.

The rearrangement uses TRBV2 and TRBJ2-3; no reliable D call. Sequencing was carried out using CD8+ T cells sorted from blood. The sequence derives from a woman under 30 in good health. In nucleotides, the CDR3 is TGTGCCAGAAGATTGGTTGGGTACACAGATACGCAGTATTTT. Amino acid sequence: CARRLVGYTDTQYF.